Listed here are 27 T cell receptor beta chains from one sample, sequenced in a study of blood T cell repertoires in COVID-19. TCRdb's table, derived via immunoSEQ multiplex PCR, lists solely in-frame clones and lacks some. The sample shows approximately 80,000 clones, over 70% of them seen only once. Specimen: peripheral blood. The source of these receptors is a human donor in a cohort sampled during active COVID-19.

Only one count was recorded for this clone. J is TRBJ1-6 and V is TRBV5-1, with TRBD1 matching 12 bases. Trimming removed 3 bases from V and 9 bases from J; junction bases left unmatched: 4. CDR3 length equals 15 residues. CDR1 is SGHRS and CDR2 is YFSETQ in the germline V gene. CDR3 sequence: CASSSGTGGSSPLHF. CDR3 sequence (DNA): TGCGCCAGCAGCTCCGGGACAGGGGGCAGTTCACCCCTCCACTTT.

V usage is TRBV5-1 and J usage is TRBJ2-7; 9 nucleotides line up with TRBD1. Trimming at V came to 2 bases and at J to 2 bases, leaving 5 bases not matched to a gene. CDR1 is SGHRS and CDR2 is YFSETQ in the germline V gene. This CDR3 spans 15 amino acids. CDR3 loop: CASSLLGQGPYEQYF. DNA of the CDR3: TGCGCCAGCAGCTTACTGGGACAGGGCCCCTACGAGCAGTACTTC.

As to this clone: Other DNA sequences in this specimen translate into the identical CDR3. This sequence joins TRBV18 and TRBJ1-4, with 11 bases identical to TRBD1. V trimming: 0 bases; J trimming: 7 bases; junction bases outside the gene matches: 1. This CDR3 has 15 residues. The germline V gene has CDR1 KGHSH and CDR2 LQKENI. CDR3 sequence (DNA): TGTGCCAGCTCACCACCGGGACAGGGGGGTGAAAAACTGTTTTTT. Translating gives CASSPPGQGGEKLFF.

The rearrangement joins TRBV11-2 to TRBJ2-7; possible D gene TRBD1, 6 bases. The V and J ends lost 0 bases and 3 bases respectively, with 18 bases between them. This CDR3 contains 17 residues. Germline V gives CDR1 SGHAT, CDR2 FQNNGV. In DNA form, the CDR3 reads TGTGCCAGCAGCTTAGATCGGCAGGGGCTGGTCGACTACGAGCAGTACTTC. Protein: CASSLDRQGLVDYEQYF.

The chain has TRBV3-1 (or the pseudogene TRBV3-2) and TRBJ2-6, with 9 bases aligning to TRBD1. V lost 9 bases to trimming and J lost 0 bases; unmatched junction nucleotides: 12. CDR1 LGHDT and CDR2 YNNKEL come from the germline V gene (reference sequence). The CDR3 has 18 amino acids. The CDR3 loop is CARRDRAYSFSGANVLTF. CDR3 DNA: TGTGCCAGAAGGGACAGGGCCTACTCCTTCTCTGGGGCCAACGTCCTGACTTTC.

The rearrangement joins TRBV5-8 to TRBJ1-4; 8 bases align to TRBD1. Germline trimming cut 4 bases from V and 7 bases from J; bases unmatched to any gene: 9. CDR1 is SGHTS and CDR2 is YDEGEE in the germline V gene. CDR3 length: 15 residues. Written as DNA, the CDR3 is TGTGCCAGCAGCCACAGGACAGGGTCGGGTGAAAAACTGTTTTTT. Its translation is CASSHRTGSGEKLFF.

The chain couples TRBV24-1 to TRBJ2-2, with D possibly TRBD1 on 5 matching bases. CDR3 length: 13 amino acids. V was trimmed by 2 bases and J by 6 bases, leaving 6 bases between them. CDR1 and CDR2 from the germline V gene are KGHDR and SFDVKD. The CDR3 region has the DNA TGTGCCACCAGTGATTCAGGGTCCGGGGAGCTGTTTTTT. Its translation: CATSDSGSGELFF.

CDR3 region: CASSIGTARETQYF. CDR3 DNA sequence: TGTGCCAGCAGCATCGGTACCGCGAGAGAGACCCAGTACTTC. The chain links TRBV5-5 to TRBJ2-5; D remains unclear. The CDR3 loop spans 14 amino acids. CDR1 and CDR2 from the germline V gene are SGHKS and YYEKEE (reference sequence). V was trimmed by 4 bases and J by 4 bases, leaving 14 bases between them.

The chain links TRBV28 to TRBJ1-6; D not certain. This CDR3 is built from 16 residues. The germline V and J ends were trimmed by 5 bases and 0 bases, with 11 bases remaining between them. Germline CDR1 MDHEN, CDR2 SYDVKM. The CDR3 coding sequence is TGTGCCAGCAGTCACGGTCGGAGCTCCTATAATTCACCCCTCCACTTT. Residues: CASSHGRSSYNSPLHF.

CDR3 in DNA: TGTGCCTGGAGCCCGAAGCGGGGCGGCGAGCAGTACTTC. Its translation: CAWSPKRGGEQYF. J is TRBJ2-7 and V is TRBV30; 7 nucleotides match TRBD2. The germline gives CDR1 GTSNPN, CDR2 SVGIG (reference sequence). The junction had 8 bases not matched to a gene; V was cut back by 3 bases and J by 6 bases. This CDR3 has 13 amino acids. The variable domain in full, with the rest retrieved from reference TRBV30 and TRBJ2-7, is SQTIHQWPATLVQPVGSPLSLECTVEGTSNPNLYWYRQAAGRGLQLLFYSVGIGQISSEVPQNLSASRPQDRQFILSSKKLLLSDSGFYLCAWSPKRGGEQYFGPGTRLTVT.

This sequence joins TRBV5-1 and TRBJ1-1; 8 positions match TRBD1. The CDR3 is made up of 14 amino acids. V gave up 0 bases and J gave up 4 bases; unmatched junction bases: 2. Germline CDR1 is SGHRS and CDR2 is YFSETQ. The CDR3 spells CASSLATGGTEAFF. CDR3 bases: TGCGCCAGCAGCTTGGCTACAGGGGGCACTGAAGCTTTCTTT.

This chain links TRBV4-2 with TRBJ1-1; a possible D gene is TRBD1 (5 bases). The CDR3 runs to 14 residues. Germline V gene data show CDR1 as LGHNA and CDR2 as YNFKEQ. The ends were cut back, 5 bases at V and 4 bases at J, with 14 bases in the middle. As DNA, the CDR3 is TGTGCCAGCAGCGCGGGGGGTGGGAGCACTGAAGCTTTCTTT. Its protein is CASSAGGGSTEAFF.

V usage is TRBV7-2 and J usage is TRBJ2-3; 9 nucleotides agree with TRBD2. Germline V gene lookup returns CDR1 SGHTA and CDR2 FQGNSA. The CDR3 extends over 16 amino acids. V shed 5 bases and J 2 bases; nucleotides not matched to a gene: 8. CDR3 residues: CASSRGGAGDTDTQYF. CDR3 in DNA: TGTGCCAGCAGCCGCGGGGGGGCGGGGGACACAGATACGCAGTATTTT. The entire variable domain, with the rest obtained from reference TRBV7-2 and TRBJ2-3, is as follows: GAGVSQSPSNKVTEKGKDVELRCDPISGHTALYWYRQSLGQGLEFLIYFQGNSAPDKSGLPSDRFSAERTGGSVSTLTIQRTQQEDSAVYLCASSRGGAGDTDTQYFGPGTRLTVL.

This clone was observed a few times. Written as DNA, the CDR3 is TGTGCCAGCAGTTACCGCTATTCAAAGCGGGGCGGAATCGATGAGCAGTTCTTC. Its protein product is CASSYRYSKRGGIDEQFF. J is TRBJ2-1 and V is TRBV6-2 or TRBV6-3; the match to TRBD2 covers 7 bases. Germline loops: CDR1 MNHEY, CDR2 SVGEGT. Germline trimming cut 2 bases from V and 8 bases from J; bases unmatched to any gene: 18. The CDR3 runs to 18 residues.

This CDR3 reads CASSPGHTRSPLHF. As DNA, the CDR3 is TGTGCCAGCAGCCCGGGACACACTCGGTCACCCCTCCACTTT. The V and J genes are TRBV3-1 (or the pseudogene TRBV3-2) and TRBJ1-6; weak D call: TRBD1 (6 bases). The germline V gene has CDR1 LGHDT and CDR2 YNNKEL (reference sequence). Trimming left V 4 bases short and J 10 bases short, with 14 bases between. The CDR3 is 14 amino acids.

This chain links TRBV3-1 (or the pseudogene TRBV3-2) with TRBJ2-7; 12 bases fit TRBD2. Germline V gives CDR1 LGHDT, CDR2 YNNKEL (reference sequence). Trimming removed 2 bases from V and 2 bases from J; junction bases left unmatched: 10. The CDR3 is 18 amino acids. The CDR3 sequence is CASSQRTRLAGVTYEQYF. The CDR3 coding sequence is TGTGCCAGCAGCCAACGGACTAGACTAGCGGGGGTAACCTACGAGCAGTACTTC.

The CDR3 bases are TGTGCCAGCAGCTCGGGACAGGGCTCCTATAATTCACCCCTCCACTTT. Encoded protein: CASSSGQGSYNSPLHF. J is TRBJ1-6 and V is TRBV5-6; 9 bases are a match to TRBD1. Germline V gene lookup returns CDR1 SGHDT and CDR2 YYEEEE. V trimming: 3 bases; J trimming: 0 bases; junction bases outside the gene matches: 1. The CDR3 extends over 16 amino acids.

This clone appeared a few times. This chain connects TRBV2 to TRBJ2-7, with TRBD2 identical over 11 bases. The CDR3 is made up of 13 amino acids. J was trimmed by 2 bases and V by 8 bases; bases with no gene match: 2. CDR1 and CDR2 (germline): SNHLY, FYNNEI. The CDR3: CASETSGAYEQYF. In nucleotides, the CDR3 is TGTGCCAGCGAGACTAGCGGGGCCTACGAGCAGTACTTC.

This clone was seen more than once but under ten times. One end of the junction varies from germline; a read error may be responsible. V and J are TRBV30 and TRBJ1-1; a possible D gene is TRBD1 (6 bases). CDR3 length: 11 residues. Germline V CDR1 and CDR2: GTSNPN, SVGIG (reference sequence). The CDR3 DNA reads TGCGCTCGGACAGACAACACTGAAGCTTTCTTT. Translation gives CARTDNTEAFF.

J is TRBJ2-1 and V is TRBV24-1; D gene uncertain. The CDR3 runs 17 residues. The germline V gene encodes CDR1 KGHDR and CDR2 SFDVKD. Deletions cut 1 base from V and 0 bases from J, with 12 bases between. The CDR3 DNA follows: TGTGCCACCAGTGATTTCACAGTGGCCAGCTCCTACAATGAGCAGTTCTTC. Encoded protein: CATSDFTVASSYNEQFF.

This clone occurred a few times. This chain joins TRBV2 and TRBJ1-6; 7 bases align to TRBD1. The CDR3 has 16 amino acids. V dropped 6 bases and J dropped 7; count of bases not matched to a gene: 12. From germline, CDR1 is SNHLY and CDR2 FYNNEI. CDR3 DNA sequence: TGTGCCAGCAGCTCAACGACAGGGTCTTTGAATTCACCCCTCCACTTT. Its translation: CASSSTTGSLNSPLHF.

The rearrangement joins TRBV2 to TRBJ1-6, with D perhaps matching TRBD1 (5 bases). The CDR3 extends over 15 amino acids. The V and J ends lost 11 bases and 7 bases respectively, with 21 bases between them. Germline V gene data show CDR1 as SNHLY and CDR2 as FYNNEI. In nucleotides, the CDR3 is TGTGCCGGCCGAGGAGGGCGGGGGAGGAATTCACCCCTCCACTTT. Its protein is CAGRGGRGRNSPLHF.

The genes are TRBV2 and TRBJ2-7, with TRBD1 identical over 9 bases. The CDR3 has 14 residues. Germline V gives CDR1 SNHLY, CDR2 FYNNEI. Unmatched junction bases numbered 9, after V lost 5 bases and J lost 7 bases. The CDR3 sequence: CASSTLDRGGEQYF. Written as DNA, the CDR3 is TGTGCCAGCAGTACCCTGGACAGGGGCGGAGAGCAGTACTTC.

J is TRBJ2-5 and V is TRBV7-2; 9 nucleotides line up with TRBD2. Looked up from germline, CDR1 is SGHTA and CDR2 is FQGNSA. J lost 6 bases, V lost 1 base, and 6 bases had no gene match. This CDR3 is built from 15 residues. The CDR3 bases are TGTGCCAGCAGCTTAGGGGCTAGCGGGGTAAAGACCCAGTACTTC. This gives the protein CASSLGASGVKTQYF.

V and J are TRBV18 and TRBJ2-7; 8 bases fit TRBD1. This CDR3 has 17 amino acids. Germline CDR1 is KGHSH and CDR2 is LQKENI. V lost 2 bases to trimming and J lost 1 base; unmatched junction nucleotides: 10. Here the CDR3 reads CASSPTVGTGLSYEQYF. CDR3 DNA: TGTGCCAGCTCACCAACTGTCGGGACAGGCCTTTCCTACGAGCAGTACTTC.

The chain couples TRBV27 to TRBJ1-4, with 8 bases lining up with TRBD1. J gave up 5 bases and V 5 bases, and 4 bases lay outside the gene matches. This CDR3 contains 14 residues. Looked up from germline, CDR1 is MNHEY and CDR2 is SMNVEV (reference sequence). The CDR3 sequence: CASSRTGSNEKLFF. DNA for the CDR3: TGTGCCAGCAGTCGGACAGGGTCCAATGAAAAACTGTTTTTT.

V and J are TRBV6-1 and TRBJ1-2; D uncertain. The CDR3 is 12 residues long. V lost 1 base and J 7 bases, leaving 7 bases between the germline ends. Per germline, CDR1 MNHNS and CDR2 SASEGT. CDR3 sequence: CASSEGRSGYTF. CDR3 nucleotides: TGTGCCAGCAGTGAAGGAAGGAGTGGCTACACCTTC.